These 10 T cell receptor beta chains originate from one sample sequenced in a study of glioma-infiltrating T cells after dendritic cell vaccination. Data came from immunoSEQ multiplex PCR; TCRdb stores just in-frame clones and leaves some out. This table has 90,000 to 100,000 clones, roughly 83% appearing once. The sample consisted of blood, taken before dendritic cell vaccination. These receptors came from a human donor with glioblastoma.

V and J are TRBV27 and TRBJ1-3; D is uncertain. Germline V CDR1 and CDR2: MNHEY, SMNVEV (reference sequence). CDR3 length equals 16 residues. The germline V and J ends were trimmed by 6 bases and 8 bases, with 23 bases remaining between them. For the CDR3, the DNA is TGTGCCAGCAGCCCCGGGGTGATCAGTTTAGGTCACACCATATATTTT. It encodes CASSPGVISLGHTIYF.

The CDR3 here is CAISDLAGAKGTQYF. CDR3 nucleotides: TGTGCCATCAGTGATCTAGCGGGGGCCAAAGGGACCCAGTACTTC. The chain employs TRBV10-3 and TRBJ2-5; 10 positions agree with TRBD2. After removal of 3 bases from V and 7 bases from J, the junction contained 8 bases not matched to a gene. CDR3 length equals 15 residues. Germline V gene sequence: CDR1 ENHRY, CDR2 SYGVKD.

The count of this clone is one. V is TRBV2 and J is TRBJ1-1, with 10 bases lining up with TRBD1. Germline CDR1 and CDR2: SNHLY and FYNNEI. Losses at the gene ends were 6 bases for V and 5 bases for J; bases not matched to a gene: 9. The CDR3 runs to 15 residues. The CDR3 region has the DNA TGTGCCAGCAGAAACAACCGGGACAGGGGTACTGAAGCTTTCTTT. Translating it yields CASRNNRDRGTEAFF.

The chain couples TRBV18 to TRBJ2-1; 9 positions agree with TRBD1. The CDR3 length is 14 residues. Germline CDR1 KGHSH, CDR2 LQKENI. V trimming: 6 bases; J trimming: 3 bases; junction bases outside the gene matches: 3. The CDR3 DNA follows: TGTGCCAGCTCCCCGGGACAGGGCTACAATGAGCAGTTCTTC. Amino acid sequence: CASSPGQGYNEQFF.

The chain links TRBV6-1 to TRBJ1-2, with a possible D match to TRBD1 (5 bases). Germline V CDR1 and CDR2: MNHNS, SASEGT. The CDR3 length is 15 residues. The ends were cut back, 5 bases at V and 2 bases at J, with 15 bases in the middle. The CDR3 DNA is TGTGCCAGCAGTTTTGTTCAGGGAGGCAACTATGGCTACACCTTC. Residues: CASSFVQGGNYGYTF.

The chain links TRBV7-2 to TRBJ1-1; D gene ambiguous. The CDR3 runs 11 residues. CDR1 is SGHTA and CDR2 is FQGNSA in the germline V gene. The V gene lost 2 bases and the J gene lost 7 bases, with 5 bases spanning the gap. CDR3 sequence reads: CASSLLSEAFF. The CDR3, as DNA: TGTGCCAGCAGCTTACTCAGTGAAGCTTTCTTT.

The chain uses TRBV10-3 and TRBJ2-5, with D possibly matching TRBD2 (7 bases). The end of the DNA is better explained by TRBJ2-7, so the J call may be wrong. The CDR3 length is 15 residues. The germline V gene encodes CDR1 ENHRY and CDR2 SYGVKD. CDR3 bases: TGTGCCACCTCGCGTCCGGGGGGCCATACCTACGAGCAGTACTTC. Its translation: CATSRPGGHTYEQYF.

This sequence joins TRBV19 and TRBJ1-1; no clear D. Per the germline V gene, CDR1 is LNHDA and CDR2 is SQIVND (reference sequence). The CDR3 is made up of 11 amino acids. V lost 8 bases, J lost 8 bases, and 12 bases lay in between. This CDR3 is CASWRHSEAFF. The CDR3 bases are TGTGCCAGTTGGCGCCACAGCGAAGCTTTCTTT. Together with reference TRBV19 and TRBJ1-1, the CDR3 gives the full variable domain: DGGITQSPKYLFRKEGQNVTLSCEQNLNHDAMYWYRQDPGQGLRLIYYSQIVNDFQKGDIAEGYSVSREKKESFPLTVTSAQKNPTAFYLCASWRHSEAFFGQGTRLTVV.

The CDR3 spells CASSLVQGTNYGYTF. CDR3 nucleotides: TGTGCCAGCAGCTTAGTACAGGGGACTAACTATGGCTACACCTTC. This chain connects TRBV7-6 to TRBJ1-2, with 7 bases fitting TRBD1. Trimming took 1 base from V and 0 from J; bases not matched to a gene: 2. The CDR3 spans 15 residues. Germline CDR1 is SGHVS and CDR2 is FNYEAQ.

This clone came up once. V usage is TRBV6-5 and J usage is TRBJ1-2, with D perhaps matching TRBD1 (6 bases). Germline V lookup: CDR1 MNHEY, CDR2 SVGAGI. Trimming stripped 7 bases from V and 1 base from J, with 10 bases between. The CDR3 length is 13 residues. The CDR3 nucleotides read TGTGCCAGCAAAAGGGGGAATAACTATGGCTACACCTTC. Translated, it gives CASKRGNNYGYTF.